The clone carrying this TCR beta chain was counted many times. Antigen specificity is unknown. These data belong to a study of early T cells in non-severe SARS-CoV-2 infection. About the study: With bulk RNA from unsorted whole blood as input, sequencing yielded unpaired chains.

Individual cDNA molecules received unique molecular identifiers. MiXCR was run by TCRdb on the 5' RACE reads, yielding one entry per CDR3 protein. The sample holds more than 45,000 distinct CDR3 sequences, around 6% seen once. Study outcomes and limitations: In VDJdb matching, anti-spike CD8 responses were favored while private and CD4 specificities went missing.

The CDR3 is 15 amino acids. The germline V gene has CDR1 SGHAT and CDR2 FQNNGV. Losses at the gene ends were 3 bases for V and 2 bases for J; bases not matched to a gene: 2. The sample was whole blood. The chain carries TRBV11-2 and TRBJ2-2; 8 nucleotides align to TRBD1. This TCR came from an adult who was a healthcare worker with PCR-confirmed SARS-CoV-2 infection or an uninfected control (not recorded which). The CDR3 DNA reads as TGTGCCAGCAGCTTCGGACAGGGAAACACCGGGGAGCTGTTTTTT. It is translated as CASSFGQGNTGELFF.